The source of this T cell receptor beta chain is a study of T cell responses to AZD1222 COVID-19 vaccine listed by TCRdb under 2021. For the study in its entirety: A total of just over 230 trial participants underwent TCR sequencing, of whom 207 had received two doses of AZD1222 and approximately 25 had received two doses of the MenACWY control vaccine. Trial participants were enrolled by age into subgroups of 18-55, 56-69 and 70-plus years, and around 150, 28 and 57 TCR-sequenced participants, respectively, were included in these subgroups. Results and caveats for the whole study, not just this receptor: Reportedly, almost half of the unique spike-specific TCRs recognized epitopes lying outside the regions that are mutated in the B.1.351 and B.1.1.7 variants. The vaccine-associated CD4 TCRs covered the entire spike protein, and the dominant responses fell in regions 160-218 and 743-854. Participants were mostly white British, with more females than males. The authors suggested clonal diversity may have been underestimated. No day 14 peak-response samples were available, so repertoires were characterized only after the peak T cell response. A significant rise in spike-specific TCR breadth and depth was observed after two AZD1222 doses relative to day 0 and relative to MenACWY recipients. The 56-69-year group was small, and its depth increase did not reach significance, likely because of low power. Only five or six AZD1222 recipients were SARS-CoV-2 seropositive at baseline, limiting conclusions about previously exposed vaccinees.

Taken with the paper, the label for time point translates to: about 28 days (+/-7) after the second vaccine dose. Because spike-specific TCR depth and breadth did not differ between the two schedules, AZD1222 recipients who got a second dose at roughly 4 weeks were pooled with those who got a second dose at roughly 12 weeks. Samples from vaccinated people were obtained from the UK trials COV001 and COV002, which included a single-blind randomized controlled phase 2/3 trial of AZD1222 (ChAdOx1 nCoV-19) in healthy adults. Trial participant PBMC samples were collected at day 0 and day 28 after the second dose for TCRbeta chain sequencing. Points on this clone: Its antigen has not been determined. Base qualities were left out, and no much larger clone turns up one base away.

The CDR3 regions of human TCRbeta chains were analyzed by immunosequencing. The published analysis was carried out like this. Repertoire TCRs were matched against a reference library of SARS-CoV-2-specific TCRs generated with the MIRA antigen-specificity platform. Breadth was defined as the fraction of unique TCRs that were SARS-CoV-2-associated, and depth was defined as the fraction of total T cells that were SARS-CoV-2-associated. Using the MIRA data, each spike-specific TCR was assigned both to the spike region to which the TCR was reactive and to a CD4 or CD8 class. Log10-transformed breadth and depth values were compared by one-way ANOVA with Sidak's multiple comparisons tests. This immuneACCESS table, as held by TCRdb, lists in-frame sequences with V and J called but not all clones. Of the missing ones, under half trace to an unresolved V gene in checked studies; the others have no known cause. V and J calls and clone size are given by that table; D and trimming were obtained from the DNA. In all, the sample holds 100,000 to 150,000 clones, and approximately 91% of those were seen once. Together, the top ten hold approximately 2% of the sample.

Trimming costs V 2 bases and J 5 bases, and their ends lie 15 bases apart. CDR1 SNHLY and CDR2 FYNNEI are derived from the germline V gene. From cysteine to phenylalanine, the CDR3 is 15 amino acids long. Of all the DNA, just the CDR3 is kept, 45 bases in frame from base 1. The V gene is TRBV2 and the J gene is TRBJ1-1, with a weak D call of TRBD1 (6 bases match). The sequences come from peripheral blood, collected 28 days after the second AZD1222 dose. The receptor's source is an adult who received the AZD1222 COVID-19 vaccine. The nucleotides read TGTGCCAGCAGTGAAAGAGGGCAGGGGAGGACTGAAGCTTTCTTT. The resulting protein is CASSERGQGRTEAFF.